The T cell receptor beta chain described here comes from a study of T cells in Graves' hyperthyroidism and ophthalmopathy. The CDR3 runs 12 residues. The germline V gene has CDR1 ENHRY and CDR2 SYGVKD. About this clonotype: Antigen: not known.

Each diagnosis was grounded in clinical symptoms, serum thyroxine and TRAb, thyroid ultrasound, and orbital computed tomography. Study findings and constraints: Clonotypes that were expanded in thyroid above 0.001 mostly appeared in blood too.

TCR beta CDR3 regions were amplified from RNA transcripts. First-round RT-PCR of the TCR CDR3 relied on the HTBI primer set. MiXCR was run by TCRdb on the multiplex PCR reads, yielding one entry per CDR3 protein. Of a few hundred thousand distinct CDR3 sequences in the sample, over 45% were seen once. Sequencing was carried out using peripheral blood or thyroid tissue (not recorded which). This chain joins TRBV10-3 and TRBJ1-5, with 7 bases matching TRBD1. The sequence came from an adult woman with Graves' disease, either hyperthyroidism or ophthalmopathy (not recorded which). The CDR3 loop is CASQGVNQPQHF. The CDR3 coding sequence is TGTGCTAGTCAGGGGGTCAATCAGCCCCAGCATTTT.